The clone carrying this T cell receptor beta chain was counted many times. V gave up 3 bases and J gave up 4 bases, with 9 bases separating them. CDR3 length: 13 amino acids. This specimen comes from a study of blood T cell repertoires in COVID-19. Overall study: COVID-19 samples, acute and convalescent, were from the United States, Italy and Spain. Nucleic acid was either cDNA or gDNA, and it came from T cells, B-cell-depleted T cells, or PBMCs.

The authors' processing: By means of reference gene primer amplification, nucleated cell counts were estimated. The assay was immunoSEQ multiplex PCR, and TCRdb's table has in-frame clones only and misses some. Clonal size and the V and J genes are those of that table, whereas D and trimming came from the DNA. Of roughly 80,000 clones listed, 78% are singletons. The rearrangement joins TRBV12-3 or TRBV12-4 to TRBJ1-1; the D gene is possibly TRBD1 (5 bases). The TCR originated in a human donor in a cohort sampled during active COVID-19. Sequencing was done on a sample of peripheral blood. The CDR3 here is CASSFARATEAFF. In DNA, the CDR3 is TGTGCCAGCAGTTTTGCCAGGGCCACTGAAGCTTTCTTT.